A selection of T cell receptor beta chains follows, all from one sample in a study of shared clonotypes between healthy human individuals. TCRdb's table, derived via immunoSEQ multiplex PCR, lists solely in-frame clones and lacks some. The repertoire includes about 2.2 million clones, 90% to 95% of them detected once, and roughly 1.7% sits in the top ten. Sample: naive CD8+ T cells from PBMCs. The receptor set was obtained from a man aged 18 to 29 in good health. Some clones in this sample may be carry-over from other donors' samples. The CDR3 runs from the conserved cysteine through the conserved F or W. A D gene is named only where the DNA matches it firmly. Clone size is stated in some rows and not others, as once, few, many or a class when expanded.

DNA: TGTGCCTGGGGGCAGGGGGGGGGTCTAGCCAAAAACATTCAGTACTTC
CDR3: CAWGQGGGLAKNIQYF
size: .
V: TRBV30
D: .
J: TRBJ2-4

DNA: TGCGCCAGCAGCTCGGGACAGAGCTCCTACGAGCAGTACTTC
CDR3: CASSSGQSSYEQYF
size: .
V: TRBV4-3
D: TRBD1
J: TRBJ2-7

DNA: TGCGCCAGCAGCTTCCGACAGGGGGTCACCGGGGAGCTGTTTTTT
CDR3: CASSFRQGVTGELFF
size: .
V: TRBV5-1
D: TRBD1
J: TRBJ2-2

DNA: TGTGCCAGCAGTCTGAGTCGGGGCCACTCATTAGCTAACTATGGCTACACCTTC
CDR3: CASSLSRGHSLANYGYTF
size: .
V: TRBV28
D: .
J: TRBJ1-2

DNA: TGTGCCTGCACCGGGACAGCGACCTACGAGCAGTACTTC
CDR3: CACTGTATYEQYF
size: .
V: TRBV30
D: TRBD1
J: TRBJ2-7

DNA: TGTGCCAGCAGCTCCCTCTACAATGAGCAGTTCTTC
CDR3: CASSSLYNEQFF
size: .
V: TRBV7-2
D: .
J: TRBJ2-1

DNA: TGTGCCAGCAGGGAGACAGGGGGCACAGATACGCAGTATTTT
CDR3: CASRETGGTDTQYF
size: .
V: TRBV14
D: TRBD1
J: TRBJ2-3

DNA: TGTGCCAGCAGTGAAGCGCTTTCGGGTCAGCCCCAGCATTTT
CDR3: CASSEALSGQPQHF
size: once
V: TRBV2
D: .
J: TRBJ1-5

DNA: TGTGCCAGTAGTATTCCTGGGGTGAACACTGAAGCTTTCTTT
CDR3: CASSIPGVNTEAFF
size: .
V: TRBV19
D: .
J: TRBJ1-1

DNA: TGTGCCAGCAGCACCTCAGGGATCACAGATACGCAGTATTTT
CDR3: CASSTSGITDTQYF
size: .
V: TRBV9
D: .
J: TRBJ2-3

DNA: TGTGCCAGCAGTTGGACAGGGGGGGACTACGAGCAGTACTTC
CDR3: CASSWTGGDYEQYF
size: .
V: TRBV28
D: TRBD1
J: TRBJ2-7

DNA: TGTGCCAGCAGTTTCCTTGGACAGGGGAACTATGGCTACACCTTC
CDR3: CASSFLGQGNYGYTF
size: .
V: TRBV6-6
D: TRBD1
J: TRBJ1-2

DNA: TGTGCCAGTAGCCAGCCCTATGGCTACACCTTC
CDR3: CASSQPYGYTF
size: .
V: TRBV19
D: .
J: TRBJ1-2